This T cell receptor (beta chain) was captured by sequencing in a study of blood T cell repertoires in COVID-19 (dated by TCRdb to 2020 to 2021). For context, the study as a whole: Samples covering the acute and convalescent phases of COVID-19 were provided by collaborators in the United States, Italy and Spain. The material from the prospective study consisted of cDNA or gDNA derived from T cells, B-cell-depleted T cells, or PBMCs. The dataset comprised deeply sampled blood TCRbeta repertoires from subjects exposed to, actively infected with, or recovered from COVID-19. The repertoires were released in a freely available public database meant as a resource for research on the immune response to SARS-CoV-2. The samples were drawn from two sources: the first 160 participants of the ongoing ImmuneRACE study, and over 1,000 subjects contributed by 6 global collaborators. A de-identified subject ID, COVID-19 status, age in years and sex were almost always included in the sample metadata. HLA class I and class II types, where available, came from metadata supplied by the sample provider rather than from assay-based typing. Beyond this particular receptor, the publication reports: How much clinical and demographic metadata was included differed by source and by participant, and the metadata was provided uncurated.

In the case of this clone: Which antigen it targets is not known. No base quality information exists; no much larger clone differs at one position.

TCRbeta CDR3 regions were amplified from genomic DNA by means of the immunoSEQ Assay, a bias-controlled multiplex PCR. Regarding the original processing steps: The number of nucleated cells in each sample was estimated from the amplification of reference gene primers within the assay. Sequence reads were collapsed and filtered to measure the absolute abundance of every unique TCRbeta CDR3 rearrangement. For each sample, productive Simpson clonality was calculated as the square root of Simpson's diversity index over productive rearrangements. TCRdb re-hosts the immuneACCESS table, in-frame sequences only. Its copies lack some clones; in the studies checked, an unresolved V gene accounts for under half of them, and the cause for the rest is not known. D and trimming come from the DNA, and the V and J calls and clone size come from that table. Recorded for this sample are tens of thousands of clones; around 81% of them occurred a single time. The ten largest make up around 5% of the sample.

Collaborating institutions collected whole blood in K2EDTA tubes following their own protocols. Collaborator samples were shipped for TCRbeta analysis as frozen whole blood, isolated PBMCs, or DNA extracted from either sample type. CDR1 MNHEY and CDR2 SMNVEV were looked up in the germline V gene (reference sequence). The CDR3 runs 12 amino acids, cysteine and phenylalanine included. The kept DNA is CDR3 alone, 36 bases in frame from the first base. A distance of 9 bases separates the germline ends of V and J, which lose 5 bases and 5 bases respectively. This clonotype was obtained from a human donor in a cohort sampled during active COVID-19. In this chain, TRBV27 is recombined with TRBJ1-2, and TRBD1 may be the D gene, going by 6 matching bases. The source material was peripheral blood. The CDR3 region has the sequence CASSAQGYGYTF. The sequence in DNA is TGTGCCAGCAGTGCGCAGGGGTATGGCTACACCTTC.